The 12 T cell receptor beta chains reported below all come from one sample, sequenced in a study of blood T cell repertoires in COVID-19. Profiling relied on immunoSEQ multiplex PCR, and the TCRdb table lists in-frame clones only, not all of them. The data hold approximately 100,000 clones, with 71% observed a single time. Sequenced input: peripheral blood. Receptors originate from a human donor with acute or convalescent COVID-19. The donor label of this sample is uncertain.

The chain has TRBV28 and TRBJ1-6; perhaps TRBD1 as D (5 bases). The CDR3 runs 15 residues. With 7 bases removed from V and 3 bases from J, the gap between germline ends came to 13 bases. The germline gives CDR1 MDHEN, CDR2 SYDVKM. The DNA of the CDR3 is TGTGCCAGCACTGACAGCGGGGGCTATAATTCACCCCTCCACTTT. As protein: CASTDSGGYNSPLHF.

The rearrangement uses TRBV7-9 and TRBJ1-1, with 10 nucleotides matching TRBD1. CDR3 length: 16 amino acids. Per germline, CDR1 SEHNR and CDR2 FQNEAQ (reference sequence). V lost 1 base and J lost 4; bases outside the gene matches: 6. The CDR3 DNA follows: TGTGCCAGCAGCTTAGAGGGACAGGGGAGGTTCACTGAAGCTTTCTTT. It specifies CASSLEGQGRFTEAFF.

The chain combines TRBV23-1 with TRBJ2-4, with a possible D match to TRBD1 (6 bases). TRBV23-1 is an open reading frame whose function is uncertain. The CDR3 contains 16 residues. Trimming took off 4 bases at V and 5 bases at J, with 18 bases between the two ends. The CDR3 DNA follows: TGCGCCAGCAGTCCTAATACAGGGTTGCTAGAAAACATTCAGTACTTC. Amino acid sequence: CASSPNTGLLENIQYF.

This clone appeared many times. The J gene is TRBJ2-7, the V gene TRBV7-8; 7 bases match TRBD1. The CDR3 spans 14 residues. Germline V CDR1 and CDR2: SGHVS, FQNEAQ. With V trimmed by 5 bases and J by 4 bases, 8 bases remained unmatched. CDR3 sequence reads: CASSPRDSHYEQYF. The CDR3 DNA follows: TGTGCCAGCAGCCCCCGGGACAGTCATTACGAGCAGTACTTC. Supplemented by reference TRBV7-8 and TRBJ2-7, the full variable domain reads GAGVSQSPRYKVAKRGQDVALRCDPISGHVSLFWYQQALGQGPEFLTYFQNEAQLDKSGLPSDRFFAERPEGSVSTLKIQRTQQEDSAVYLCASSPRDSHYEQYFGPGTRLTVT.

The gene calls are TRBV3-1 (or the pseudogene TRBV3-2) and TRBJ2-5, with a weak D call TRBD2 (5 bases). Germline lookup yields CDR1 LGHDT and CDR2 YNNKEL (reference sequence). This CDR3 comprises 14 residues. V was cut by 0 bases and J by 4 bases, with 9 bases left in between. The CDR3 here is CASSQDFGRETQYF. CDR3 in DNA: TGTGCCAGCAGCCAAGATTTTGGGAGAGAGACCCAGTACTTC.

With regard to this clone: Other DNA sequences within the sample encode an identical CDR3. The chain couples TRBV2 to TRBJ2-7, with D unresolved. The V and J ends lost 3 bases and 1 base respectively, with 4 bases between them. The CDR3 is made up of 12 amino acids. The germline gives CDR1 SNHLY, CDR2 FYNNEI. The CDR3 reads CASSDSSYEQYV. The CDR3 DNA is TGTGCCAGCAGTGACAGTTCCTACGAGCAGTACGTC.

The DNA for the CDR3 is TGTGCCAGCTCCCGGGGGGCTAATTCACCCCTCCACTTT. Translated, it gives CASSRGANSPLHF. The V and J genes are TRBV6-5 and TRBJ1-6; D perhaps matches TRBD1 (6 bases). Trimming shortened V by 8 bases and J by 6 bases, and 11 bases separated the two germline ends. CDR3 length equals 13 residues. Germline CDR1 is MNHEY and CDR2 is SVGAGI.

The chain joins TRBV18 to TRBJ1-5; TRBD1 aligns across 7 bases. Germline loops: CDR1 KGHSH, CDR2 LQKENI. V shed 1 base and J 2 bases; nucleotides not matched to a gene: 11. The CDR3 consists of 18 residues. The CDR3 DNA is TGTGCCAGCTCACCACGACGACAGGGTGATATTGGCAATCAGCCCCAGCATTTT. It encodes CASSPRRQGDIGNQPQHF.

The V call is TRBV27, the J call TRBJ1-1; weak D call: TRBD1 (5 bases). This CDR3 spans 15 amino acids. Trimming shortened V by 1 base and J by 4 bases, and 13 bases separated the two germline ends. Germline CDR1 and CDR2: MNHEY and SMNVEV (reference sequence). The CDR3, as DNA: TGTGCCAGCAGTTTATTCGCCCAGGGTTCCACTGAAGCTTTCTTT. Its protein is CASSLFAQGSTEAFF.

This clone has more than one count but fewer than ten. The chain couples TRBV5-1 to TRBJ1-2; 8 nucleotides align to TRBD1. The germline V gene has CDR1 SGHRS and CDR2 YFSETQ. Trimming cost V 5 bases and J 7 bases; bases outside gene matches: 7. CDR3 length equals 13 residues. The CDR3 DNA follows: TGCGCCAGCAGGCACCCACAGGGGGTTGGCTACACCTTC. Translated, it gives CASRHPQGVGYTF.

The genes are TRBV28 and TRBJ1-2, with 9 bases aligning to TRBD1. This CDR3 is 17 amino acids long. In germline, CDR1 is MDHEN, CDR2 SYDVKM. J gave up 2 bases and V 3 bases, and 10 bases lay outside the gene matches. CDR3 protein: CASSFPLGQGQNYGYTF. The CDR3 DNA sequence: TGTGCCAGCAGTTTTCCCCTTGGACAGGGGCAAAACTATGGCTACACCTTC.

The chain joins TRBV6-5 to TRBJ1-3; D ambiguous. Trimming shortened V by 6 bases and J by 0 bases, and 12 bases separated the two germline ends. The germline gives CDR1 MNHEY, CDR2 SVGAGI. This CDR3 spans 15 amino acids. The CDR3 is CASSPSSTSGNTIYF. The CDR3 region has the DNA TGTGCCAGCAGCCCATCAAGCACCTCTGGAAACACCATATATTTT.